Shown below are 6 T cell receptor beta chains from a single sample sequenced in a study of long-term antiretroviral therapy in people with HIV. Survey level was the resolution at which the v3.0 immunoSEQ assay ran. Using immunoSEQ multiplex PCR, the repertoire was profiled, and TCRdb retains in-frame clones only, with some absent. This sample has 7,500 to 9,500 clones; 84% occur once, and the top ten carry 9% to 9.5%. Here the sequenced sample was unsorted PBMCs, taken 0.3 years before starting antiretroviral therapy. The receptor set was obtained from a man between 25 and 39 years old with HIV.

This clone turned up a few times. Other DNA sequences of this sample code for an identical CDR3. The chain uses TRBV6-6 and TRBJ1-5; D not certain. This CDR3 has 13 amino acids. Germline CDR1 and CDR2: MNHNY and SVGAGI (reference sequence). Trimming took off 4 bases at V and 1 base at J, with 5 bases between the two ends. The CDR3 DNA is TGTGCCAGCAGTTCTGCCAGCAATCAGCCCCAGCATTTT. Protein product: CASSSASNQPQHF.

This sequence joins TRBV6-5 and TRBJ2-4, with a possible D match to TRBD2 (5 bases). CDR1 is MNHEY, CDR2 SVGAGI, per germline. The CDR3 consists of 15 residues. V was pared by 5 bases and J by 0 bases, with 11 bases between. Here the CDR3 DNA reads TGTGCCAGCAGTCCCCGGGCGGGAGCCAAAAACATTCAGTACTTC. Its protein product is CASSPRAGAKNIQYF.

This chain uses TRBV6-6 with TRBJ1-2; TRBD1 might be the D (5 bases). The CDR3 loop spans 14 amino acids. Germline V CDR1 and CDR2: MNHNY, SVGAGI (reference sequence). The germline V and J ends were trimmed by 0 bases and 7 bases, with 12 bases remaining between them. CDR3 residues: CASSYSAGAVGYTF. CDR3 coding DNA: TGTGCCAGCAGTTACTCAGCTGGGGCGGTTGGCTACACCTTC.

The gene calls are TRBV5-6 and TRBJ2-7; D is possibly TRBD1 (6 bases). The CDR3 runs 14 residues. Germline values: CDR1 SGHDT, CDR2 YYEEEE. V was clipped by 3 bases and J by 6 bases, with 16 bases between them. The CDR3 loop reads CASSSPLWGLEQYF. As DNA, the CDR3 is TGTGCCAGCAGCTCCCCCCTTTGGGGGCTCGAGCAGTACTTC.

This chain connects TRBV9 to TRBJ2-7, with 10 bases matching TRBD2. V lost 4 bases and J lost 0; bases outside the gene matches: 4. This CDR3 spans 15 amino acids. The germline V gene has CDR1 SGDLS and CDR2 YYNGEE. CDR3 bases: TGTGCCAGCAGCCCGACTAGCGGGCTCTCCTACGAGCAGTACTTC. Its protein product is CASSPTSGLSYEQYF.

The rearrangement joins TRBV6-5 to TRBJ2-7; 14 nucleotides agree with TRBD2. The V segment lost 2 bases and the J segment 6 bases; nucleotides outside the gene matches: 3. CDR1 MNHEY and CDR2 SVGAGI come from the germline V gene. The CDR3 consists of 15 residues. Here the CDR3 reads CASSYSGLAGGEQYF. The CDR3 region has the DNA TGTGCCAGCAGTTACAGTGGACTAGCGGGAGGCGAGCAGTACTTC.